Each of the 8 T cell receptor beta chains below was sequenced from the same sample in a study of blood T cell repertoires in COVID-19. Libraries were prepared by immunoSEQ multiplex PCR; TCRdb keeps only in-frame clonotypes and omits some of them. The repertoire holds roughly 180,000 clones, with approximately 80% as singletons. The sample taken for sequencing was peripheral blood. These receptors were collected from a woman aged 45-65 years with active or convalescent COVID-19.

The gene calls are TRBV12-5 and TRBJ2-5; D remains ambiguous. V gave up 4 bases and J gave up 4 bases, with 4 bases separating them. CDR1 LGHNT and CDR2 FRNRAP come from the germline V gene. The CDR3 loop spans 11 amino acids. In DNA, the CDR3 is TGTGCTAGTGGTTCGGGAGAGACCCAGTACTTC. Translation gives CASGSGETQYF.

The chain carries TRBV29-1 and TRBJ2-3; 10 bases map to TRBD2. After removal of 6 bases from V and 2 bases from J, the junction contained 5 bases not matched to a gene. The CDR3 sequence is 14 residues long. Germline values: CDR1 SQVTM, CDR2 ANQGSEA. The CDR3 loop reads CSVSGRASTDTQYF. For the CDR3, the DNA is TGCAGCGTCAGCGGGAGGGCGTCCACAGATACGCAGTATTTT.

This chain joins TRBV30 and TRBJ2-5; TRBD2 matches 13 bases. The junction had 7 bases not matched to a gene; V was cut back by 3 bases and J by 0 bases. The CDR3 runs 17 residues. CDR1 is GTSNPN and CDR2 is SVGIG in the germline V gene (reference sequence). The CDR3 bases are TGTGCCTGGAGCCCCAAGACTAGCGGGGGGTACCAAGAGACCCAGTACTTC. Residues: CAWSPKTSGGYQETQYF.

This rearrangement joins TRBV6-1 to TRBJ1-3; a possible D gene is TRBD1 (6 bases). The CDR3 sequence is 14 residues long. Germline-derived CDR1 and CDR2 are MNHNS and SASEGT. V dropped 3 bases and J dropped 4 bases, with 10 bases sitting between them. The CDR3 loop is CASSEGAKGNTIYF. The CDR3, as DNA: TGTGCCAGCAGTGAGGGGGCAAAAGGAAACACCATATATTTT.

The rearrangement joins TRBV7-3 to TRBJ2-1; TRBD1 matches 10 bases. The CDR3 consists of 15 residues. V lost 1 base and J lost 5; bases outside the gene matches: 2. Germline V gene data show CDR1 as SGHTA and CDR2 as FQGTGA. CDR3 sequence reads: CASSLIGTGDNEQFF. CDR3 nucleotide sequence: TGTGCCAGCAGCTTAATAGGGACAGGGGACAATGAGCAGTTCTTC.

V gene TRBV6-6 combines with J gene TRBJ2-7; D may be TRBD1 (5 bases). Between the trimmed V and J ends, which lost 8 bases and 1 base, there was a span of 9 bases. This CDR3 is built from 12 residues. Germline CDR1 MNHNY, CDR2 SVGAGI (reference sequence). DNA of the CDR3: TGTGCCAGCGAGACAGCTTCCTACGAGCAGTACTTC. Residues: CASETASYEQYF.

This chain links TRBV18 with TRBJ2-7, with D tentatively TRBD2 (6 bases). The CDR3 spans 13 residues. Germline CDR1 is KGHSH and CDR2 is LQKENI. V shed 2 bases and J shed 4 bases, with 9 bases lying between them. For the CDR3, the DNA is TGTGCCAGCTCACCAGGGGGGTATTACGAGCAGTACTTC. This translates into CASSPGGYYEQYF.

Only a few counts were recorded for this clone. The chain couples TRBV19 to TRBJ2-7, with 7 bases identical to TRBD1. This CDR3 has 15 residues. CDR1 LNHDA and CDR2 SQIVND come from the germline V gene (reference sequence). J gave up 3 bases and V 4 bases, and 9 bases lay outside the gene matches. CDR3 DNA sequence: TGTGCCAGTAGTAGCTGGGACAGCGCCAGCTACGAGCAGTACTTC. Protein sequence: CASSSWDSASYEQYF.